Following are 11 T cell receptor beta chains from one sample sequenced in a study of T cell changes during pregnancy in multiple sclerosis. Measured with immunoSEQ multiplex PCR; TCRdb has only the in-frame clones, and not every one. The sample includes roughly 50,000 clones, 80% to 95% of them seen just once. This material consisted of peripheral blood, taken after pregnancy. These receptors were taken from a female donor in good health, enrolled as a control in a pregnancy study.

CDR3 protein: CASSQVGTRQFF. In nucleotides, the CDR3 is TGTGCCAGCAGCCAAGTAGGGACAAGGCAGTTCTTC. The chain has TRBV14 and TRBJ2-1, with a tentative D call TRBD1 (6 bases). Trimming removed 1 base at V and 12 bases at J, with 10 bases between. Germline CDR1 and CDR2: SGHDN and FVKESK. The CDR3 length is 12 residues.

This clone was seen a few times. The J gene is TRBJ1-1, the V gene TRBV2; D remains unclear. Trimming took 3 bases from V and 1 from J, leaving 6 bases between them. Germline CDR1 reads SNHLY; CDR2 reads FYNNEI. The CDR3 consists of 13 residues. The CDR3 reads CASSDGQNTEAFF. DNA for the CDR3: TGTGCCAGCAGTGATGGCCAGAACACTGAAGCTTTCTTT. The full variable domain, rest sourced from reference TRBV2 and TRBJ1-1, is EPEVTQTPSHQVTQMGQEVILRCVPISNHLYFYWYRQILGQKVEFLVSFYNNEISEKSEIFDDQFSVERPDGSNFTLKIRSTKLEDSAMYFCASSDGQNTEAFFGQGTRLTVV.

The chain couples TRBV7-8 to TRBJ1-1; 7 bases fit TRBD1. The J segment lost 5 bases and the V segment lost 5 bases, leaving 5 bases of the junction unmatched. The CDR3 consists of 13 residues. Germline V CDR1 and CDR2: SGHVS, FQNEAQ. The CDR3 nucleotides are TGTGCCAGCAGCCTCGGACAGGCGACTGAAGCTTTCTTT. Amino acid sequence: CASSLGQATEAFF. Looking up the rest from reference TRBV7-8 and TRBJ1-1 gives the full variable domain: GAGVSQSPRYKVAKRGQDVALRCDPISGHVSLFWYQQALGQGPEFLTYFQNEAQLDKSGLPSDRFFAERPEGSVSTLKIQRTQQEDSAVYLCASSLGQATEAFFGQGTRLTVV.

V and J are TRBV4-1 and TRBJ1-1, with D unclear. This CDR3 has 13 amino acids. Trimming took off 0 bases at V and 11 bases at J, with 13 bases between the two ends. CDR1 is MGHRA and CDR2 is YSYEKL in the germline V gene. CDR3 amino acids: CASSQDREADAFF. The CDR3 region has the DNA TGCGCCAGCAGCCAAGATAGGGAGGCAGACGCTTTCTTT.

The chain joins TRBV15 to TRBJ1-4; no clear D. The CDR3 runs 16 residues. Germline CDR1 and CDR2: LNHNV and YYDKDF (reference sequence). Trimming stripped 4 bases from V and 5 bases from J, with 17 bases between. The CDR3 DNA reads as TGTGCCACCAGCATCAGAGGAGCGGACCCGAATGAAAAACTGTTTTTT. Translation gives CATSIRGADPNEKLFF.

The chain links TRBV28 to TRBJ2-6; 8 nucleotides match TRBD1. The junction had 8 bases not matched to a gene; V was cut back by 3 bases and J by 1 base. The CDR3 has 18 amino acids. Germline V CDR1 and CDR2: MDHEN, SYDVKM. This chain's CDR3 is CASSFFGQGRSGANVLTF. CDR3 DNA sequence: TGTGCCAGCAGTTTTTTCGGACAGGGAAGATCTGGGGCCAACGTCCTGACTTTC.

V usage is TRBV29-1 and J usage is TRBJ2-7, with 10 bases matching TRBD1. Germline V gene sequence: CDR1 SQVTM, CDR2 ANQGSEA. Trimming took 6 bases from V and 5 from J; bases not matched to a gene: 4. This CDR3 has 12 amino acids. CDR3 nucleotides: TGCAGCGTGACAGGGGGCAGAAACGAGCAGTACTTC. Amino acid sequence: CSVTGGRNEQYF.

The rearrangement joins TRBV10-1 to TRBJ1-1; 7 bases match TRBD1. The V gene end was trimmed by 2 bases and the J gene end by 0 bases; junction bases not matched to a gene: 12. Germline V gene lookup returns CDR1 WNHNN and CDR2 SYGVQD (reference sequence). The CDR3 has 18 residues. DNA for the CDR3: TGCGCCAGCAGTGAGCCCCCCAGACACACAGGGGTGAACACTGAAGCTTTCTTT. Translating it yields CASSEPPRHTGVNTEAFF.

The chain recombines TRBV6-5 with TRBJ2-7; D is unclear. The CDR3 loop spans 15 amino acids. Trimming pared 0 bases from V and 0 bases from J, leaving 9 bases between. Germline V gene lookup returns CDR1 MNHEY and CDR2 SVGAGI. The CDR3: CASSYSLFFSYEQYF. In DNA, the CDR3 is TGTGCCAGCAGTTACTCCCTTTTCTTCTCCTACGAGCAGTACTTC.

This clone has a handful of counts. The CDR3 DNA is TGCGCCAGCAGCCTCGAAAGTCTAGCGGATGGCTACACCTTC. Translation gives CASSLESLADGYTF. V usage is TRBV4-1 and J usage is TRBJ1-2; D is undetermined. The CDR3 loop spans 14 amino acids. The germline gives CDR1 MGHRA, CDR2 YSYEKL. V lost 4 bases and J 6 bases, leaving 15 bases between the germline ends.

The chain joins TRBV7-2 to TRBJ2-7; tentative D call: TRBD2 (6 bases). The CDR3 is made up of 14 amino acids. CDR1 is SGHTA and CDR2 is FQGNSA in the germline V gene. V lost 3 bases to trimming and J lost 0 bases, with 9 bases between them. The CDR3 region is CASSFGGFSYEQYF. DNA of the CDR3: TGTGCCAGCAGCTTTGGGGGGTTCTCCTACGAGCAGTACTTC.